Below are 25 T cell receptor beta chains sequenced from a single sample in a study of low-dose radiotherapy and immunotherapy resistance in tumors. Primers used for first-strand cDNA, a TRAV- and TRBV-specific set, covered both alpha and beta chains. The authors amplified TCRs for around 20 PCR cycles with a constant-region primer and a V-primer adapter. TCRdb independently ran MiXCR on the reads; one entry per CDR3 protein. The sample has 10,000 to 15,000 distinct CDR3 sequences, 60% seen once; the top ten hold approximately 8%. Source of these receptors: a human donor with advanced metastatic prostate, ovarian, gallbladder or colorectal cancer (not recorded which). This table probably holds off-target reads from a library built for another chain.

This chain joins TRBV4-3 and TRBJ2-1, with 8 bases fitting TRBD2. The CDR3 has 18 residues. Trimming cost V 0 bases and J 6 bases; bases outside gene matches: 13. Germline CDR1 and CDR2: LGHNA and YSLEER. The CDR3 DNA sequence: TGCGCCAGCAGCCAAGATTGGATTTGGGGGACTAGTAGCAATGAGCAGTTCTTC. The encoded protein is CASSQDWIWGTSSNEQFF.

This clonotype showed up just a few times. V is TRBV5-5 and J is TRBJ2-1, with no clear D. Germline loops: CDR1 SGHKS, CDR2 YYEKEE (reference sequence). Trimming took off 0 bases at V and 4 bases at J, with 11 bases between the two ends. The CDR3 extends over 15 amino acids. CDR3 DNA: TGTGCCAGCAGCTTGGACACTGGGCAATACAATGAGCAGTTCTTC. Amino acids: CASSLDTGQYNEQFF.

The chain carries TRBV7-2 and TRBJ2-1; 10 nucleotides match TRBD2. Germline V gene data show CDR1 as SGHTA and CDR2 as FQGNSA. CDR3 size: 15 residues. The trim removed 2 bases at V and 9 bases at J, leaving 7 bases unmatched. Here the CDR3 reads CASSLTAGGLSEQFF. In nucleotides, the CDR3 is TGTGCCAGCAGCTTAACAGCGGGGGGGCTTAGTGAGCAGTTCTTC.

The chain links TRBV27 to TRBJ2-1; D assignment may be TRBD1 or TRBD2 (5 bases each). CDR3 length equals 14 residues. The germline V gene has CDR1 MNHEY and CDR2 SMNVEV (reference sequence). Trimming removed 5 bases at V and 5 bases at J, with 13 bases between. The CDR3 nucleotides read TGTGCCAGCAGTACGACGGGGCCGAACAATGAGCAGTTCTTC. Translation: CASSTTGPNNEQFF.

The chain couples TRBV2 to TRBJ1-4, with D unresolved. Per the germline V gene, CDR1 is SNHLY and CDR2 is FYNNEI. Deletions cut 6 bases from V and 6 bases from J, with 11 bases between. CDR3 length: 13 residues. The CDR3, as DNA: TGTGCCAGCAGACCCCAGGCGGATGAAAAACTGTTTTTT. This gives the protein CASRPQADEKLFF.

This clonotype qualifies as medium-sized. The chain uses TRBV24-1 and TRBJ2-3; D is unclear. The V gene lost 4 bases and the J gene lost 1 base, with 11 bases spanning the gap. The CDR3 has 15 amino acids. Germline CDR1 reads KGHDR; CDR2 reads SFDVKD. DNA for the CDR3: TGTGCCACCAGTGACCCCCCCCGGGGCACAGATACGCAGTATTTT. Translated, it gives CATSDPPRGTDTQYF.

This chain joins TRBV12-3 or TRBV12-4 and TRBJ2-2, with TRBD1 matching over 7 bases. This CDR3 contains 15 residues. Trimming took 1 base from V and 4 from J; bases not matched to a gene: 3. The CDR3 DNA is TGTGCCAGCAGTTTAGGAACAGGGGTCACCGGGGAGCTGTTTTTT. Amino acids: CASSLGTGVTGELFF.

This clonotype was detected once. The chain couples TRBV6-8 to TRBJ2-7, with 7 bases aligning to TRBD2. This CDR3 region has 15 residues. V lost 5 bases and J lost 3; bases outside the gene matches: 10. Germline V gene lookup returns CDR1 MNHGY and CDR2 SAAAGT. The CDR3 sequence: CASSGGRREFYEQYF. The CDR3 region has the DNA TGTGCCAGCAGTGGCGGGAGAAGGGAATTCTACGAGCAGTACTTC.

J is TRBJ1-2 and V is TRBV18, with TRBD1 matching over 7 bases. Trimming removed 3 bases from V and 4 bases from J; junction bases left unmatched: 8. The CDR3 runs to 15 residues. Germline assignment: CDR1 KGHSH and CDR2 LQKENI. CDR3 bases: TGTGCCAGCTCACCTCCGGGACAGTCTGCCTATGGCTACACCTTC. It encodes CASSPPGQSAYGYTF.

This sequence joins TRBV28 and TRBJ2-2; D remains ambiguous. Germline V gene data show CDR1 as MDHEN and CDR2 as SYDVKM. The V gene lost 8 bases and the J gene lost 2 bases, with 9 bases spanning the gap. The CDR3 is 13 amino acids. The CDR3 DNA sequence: TGTGCCAGCCGTGGCCATAACACCGGGGAGCTGTTTTTT. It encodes CASRGHNTGELFF.

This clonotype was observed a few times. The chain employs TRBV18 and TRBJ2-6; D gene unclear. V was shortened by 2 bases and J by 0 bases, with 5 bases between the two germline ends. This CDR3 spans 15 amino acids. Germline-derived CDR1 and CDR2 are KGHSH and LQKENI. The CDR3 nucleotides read TGTGCCAGCTCACCAGAGCTCTCTGGGGCCAACGTCCTGACTTTC. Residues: CASSPELSGANVLTF.

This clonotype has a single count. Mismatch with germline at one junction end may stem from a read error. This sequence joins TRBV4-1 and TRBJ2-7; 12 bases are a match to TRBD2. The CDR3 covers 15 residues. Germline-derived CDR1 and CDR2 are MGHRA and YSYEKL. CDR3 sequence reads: CASSQETSGSHEQYF. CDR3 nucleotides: TGTGCCAGCAGCCAAGAGACTAGCGGGAGTCACGAGCAGTACTTC.

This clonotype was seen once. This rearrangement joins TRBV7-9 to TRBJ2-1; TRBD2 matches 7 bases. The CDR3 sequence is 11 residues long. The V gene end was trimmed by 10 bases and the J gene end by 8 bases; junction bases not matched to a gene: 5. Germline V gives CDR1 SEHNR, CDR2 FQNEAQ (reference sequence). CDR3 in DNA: TGTGCCATATCCAGCGGGGATGAGCAGTTCTTC. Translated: CAISSGDEQFF.

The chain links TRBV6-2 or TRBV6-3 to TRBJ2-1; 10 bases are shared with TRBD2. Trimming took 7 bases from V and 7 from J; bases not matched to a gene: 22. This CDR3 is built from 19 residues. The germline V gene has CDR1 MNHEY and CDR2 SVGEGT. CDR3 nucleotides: TGTGCCAGCACCACGGACGGTCTAGCGGGAGTTTCTAAGGAGAATGAGCAGTTCTTC. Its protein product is CASTTDGLAGVSKENEQFF.

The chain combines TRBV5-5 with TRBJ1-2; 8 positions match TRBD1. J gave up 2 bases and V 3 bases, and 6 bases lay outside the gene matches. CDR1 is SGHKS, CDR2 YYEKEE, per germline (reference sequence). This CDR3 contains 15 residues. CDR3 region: CASSSGQGPNYGYTF. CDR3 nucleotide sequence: TGTGCCAGCAGCTCAGGACAGGGCCCAAACTATGGCTACACCTTC.

CDR3 sequence: CASSLGLGAGANVLTF. The CDR3 DNA is TGTGCCAGCAGTTTGGGCCTAGGAGCTGGGGCCAACGTCCTGACTTTC. The rearrangement joins TRBV28 to TRBJ2-6; D gene uncertain. V lost 3 bases and J 2 bases, leaving 11 bases between the germline ends. The germline V gene has CDR1 MDHEN and CDR2 SYDVKM. This CDR3 comprises 16 residues. The full variable domain, its missing parts supplied by reference TRBV28 and TRBJ2-6, is DVKVTQSSRYLVKRTGEKVFLECVQDMDHENMFWYRQDPGLGLRLIYFSYDVKMKEKGDIPEGYSVSREKKERFSLILESASTNQTSMYLCASSLGLGAGANVLTFGAGSRLTVL.

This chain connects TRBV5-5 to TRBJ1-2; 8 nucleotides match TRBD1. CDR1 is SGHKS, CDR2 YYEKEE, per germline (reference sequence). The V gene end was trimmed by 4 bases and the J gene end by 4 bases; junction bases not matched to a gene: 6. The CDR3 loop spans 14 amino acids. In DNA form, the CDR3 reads TGTGCCAGCAGCGTGGACAGGGCAGGCTATGGCTACACCTTC. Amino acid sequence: CASSVDRAGYGYTF.

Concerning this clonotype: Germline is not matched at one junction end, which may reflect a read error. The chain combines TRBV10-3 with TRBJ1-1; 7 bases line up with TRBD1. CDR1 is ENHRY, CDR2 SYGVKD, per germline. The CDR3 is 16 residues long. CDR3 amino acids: CATSWDSAGGSTEAFF. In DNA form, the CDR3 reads TGTGCCACCAGTTGGGACAGCGCGGGGGGGAGCACTGAAGCTTTCTTT.

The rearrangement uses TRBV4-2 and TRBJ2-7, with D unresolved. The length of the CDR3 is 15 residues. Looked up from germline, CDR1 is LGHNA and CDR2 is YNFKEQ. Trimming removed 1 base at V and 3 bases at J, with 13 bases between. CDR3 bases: TGTGCCAGCAGCCAAGCTGGCCTAGTCGGCTACGAGCAGTACTTC. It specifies CASSQAGLVGYEQYF.

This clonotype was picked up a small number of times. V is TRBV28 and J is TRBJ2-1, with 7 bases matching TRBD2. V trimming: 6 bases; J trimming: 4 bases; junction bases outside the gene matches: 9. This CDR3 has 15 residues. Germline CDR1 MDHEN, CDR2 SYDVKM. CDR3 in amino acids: CASRRGGGSYNEQFF. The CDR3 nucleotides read TGTGCCAGCAGGCGAGGAGGCGGGAGTTACAATGAGCAGTTCTTC.

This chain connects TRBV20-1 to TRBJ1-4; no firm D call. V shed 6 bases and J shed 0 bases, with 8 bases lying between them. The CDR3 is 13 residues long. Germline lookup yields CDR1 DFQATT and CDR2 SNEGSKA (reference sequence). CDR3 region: CSANKPTNEKLFF. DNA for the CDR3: TGCAGTGCCAACAAACCAACTAATGAAAAACTGTTTTTT.

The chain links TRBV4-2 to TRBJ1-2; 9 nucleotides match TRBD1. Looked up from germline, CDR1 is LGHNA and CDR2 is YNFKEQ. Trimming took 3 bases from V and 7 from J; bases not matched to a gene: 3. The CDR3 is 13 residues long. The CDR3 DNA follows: TGTGCCAGCAGCCAGGACAGGGGTGGTGGCTACACCTTC. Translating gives CASSQDRGGGYTF.

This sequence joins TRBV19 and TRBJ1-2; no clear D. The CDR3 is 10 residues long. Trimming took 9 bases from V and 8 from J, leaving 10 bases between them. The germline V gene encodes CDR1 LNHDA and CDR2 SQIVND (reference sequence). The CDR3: CARSSRGYTF. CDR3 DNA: TGTGCCAGGAGTTCGCGGGGCTACACCTTC.

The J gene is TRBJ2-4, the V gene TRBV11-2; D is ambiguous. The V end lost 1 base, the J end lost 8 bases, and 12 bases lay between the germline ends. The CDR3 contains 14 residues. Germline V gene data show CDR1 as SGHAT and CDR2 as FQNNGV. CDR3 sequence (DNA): TGTGCCAGCAGCTTAGGGACCCCTCGGGACATTCAGTACTTC. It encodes CASSLGTPRDIQYF.

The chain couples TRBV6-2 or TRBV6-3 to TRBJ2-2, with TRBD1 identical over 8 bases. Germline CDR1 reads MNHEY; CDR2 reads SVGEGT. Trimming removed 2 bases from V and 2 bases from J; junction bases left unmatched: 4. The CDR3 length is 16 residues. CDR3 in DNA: TGTGCCAGCAGTTACGTTCCAGGGGGCAACACCGGGGAGCTGTTTTTT. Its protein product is CASSYVPGGNTGELFF.